The 20 T cell receptor beta chains below all came from one sample that was sequenced in a study of blood T cells in healthy people across ages. Next came a second PCR, run for roughly 6 to 11 cycles, which used a sample-barcoded 5' primer along with a J-beta primer mix. TCRdb used MiXCR to reprocess the 5' RACE reads, holding one entry per CDR3 protein. The sample includes more than 650,000 distinct CDR3 sequences, roughly 26% of them seen just once. This sample was shared with a second study, whose subject was T cells of mothers and their children.

Sequenced input: blood. The source is a boy younger than 18 in good health.

V usage is TRBV2 and J usage is TRBJ2-5; D might be TRBD1 (5 bases). The closer fit of TRBJ2-1 to the DNA end suggests the J call may be wrong. Germline V lookup: CDR1 SNHLY, CDR2 FYNNEI. The CDR3 loop spans 13 amino acids. The CDR3 here is CASSHQGVNEQFF. The CDR3 DNA sequence: TGTGCCAGCAGCCACCAGGGTGTCAATGAGCAGTTCTTC.

This clonotype was seen more than once but under ten times. V and J are TRBV6-5 and TRBJ2-1; D is ambiguous. The assigned J gene may be wrong: the sequence end matches TRBJ2-7 better. CDR3 size: 13 residues. Germline CDR1 and CDR2: MNHEY and SVGAGI. CDR3 sequence reads: CASSRANSYEQYF. The CDR3 coding sequence is TGTGCCAGCAGTCGGGCCAACTCCTACGAGCAGTACTTC.

This rearrangement joins TRBV28 to TRBJ2-5, with TRBD2 matching 7 bases. Trimming at V came to 6 bases and at J to 1 base, leaving 8 bases not matched to a gene. This CDR3 has 15 residues. Germline CDR1 is MDHEN and CDR2 is SYDVKM. The CDR3 sequence: CASSRRRGGQETQYF. CDR3 bases: TGTGCCAGCAGCCGACGCCGCGGGGGCCAAGAGACCCAGTACTTC.

The chain joins TRBV7-2 to TRBJ2-5; 11 bases align to TRBD2. V gave up 5 bases and J gave up 5 bases; unmatched junction bases: 10. The CDR3 contains 16 residues. Per germline, CDR1 SGHTA and CDR2 FQGNSA. The CDR3 DNA sequence: TGTGCCAGCAGCATAGGTAGCGGGGGGGCCCTGGAGACCCAGTACTTC. Translation gives CASSIGSGGALETQYF.

The chain uses TRBV3-1 and TRBJ2-2; 10 nucleotides agree with TRBD2. This CDR3 has 17 residues. V trimming: 1 base; J trimming: 5 bases; junction bases outside the gene matches: 7. Germline V gene data show CDR1 as LGHDT and CDR2 as YNNKEL (reference sequence). Written as DNA, the CDR3 is TGTGCCAGCAGCCAAGGATCGGCTAGCGGGAGAACCGGGGAGCTGTTTTTT. Translation gives CASSQGSASGRTGELFF.

This clonotype was seen only once. This chain joins TRBV12-3 or TRBV12-4 and TRBJ2-1; D not resolved. The CDR3 consists of 14 residues. The ends were cut back, 7 bases at V and 2 bases at J, with 12 bases in the middle. The CDR3 DNA reads TGTGCCAGCAAGATCCGTGAGGCCTACAATGAGCAGTTCTTC. Its translation: CASKIREAYNEQFF.

In its sample, this clonotype was seen a few times. V and J are TRBV14 and TRBJ1-4; D is perhaps TRBD1 (5 bases). This CDR3 contains 15 residues. CDR1 and CDR2 from the germline V gene are SGHDN and FVKESK. The V end was cut by 4 bases, the J end by 7 bases, with 16 bases between. CDR3 DNA sequence: TGTGCCAGCAGCCTCACAAACAAGGGGAGTGAAAAACTGTTTTTT. Residues: CASSLTNKGSEKLFF.

V is TRBV7-3 and J is TRBJ1-1, with TRBD1 as a possible D gene (5 bases). V lost 5 bases, J lost 5 bases, and 12 bases lay in between. Germline lookup yields CDR1 SGHTA and CDR2 FQGTGA. The CDR3 sequence is 13 residues long. This CDR3 is CASSNDSFTEAFF. DNA for the CDR3: TGTGCCAGCAGCAACGACAGCTTTACTGAAGCTTTCTTT.

This clonotype was seen a handful of times. The chain employs TRBV29-1 and TRBJ1-1; 7 bases line up with TRBD1. The J segment lost 6 bases and the V segment lost 3 bases, leaving 7 bases of the junction unmatched. CDR3 length: 13 residues. In germline, CDR1 is SQVTM, CDR2 ANQGSEA. The CDR3: CSVERGDRPEAFF. Written as DNA, the CDR3 is TGCAGCGTTGAGAGGGGGGACAGACCTGAAGCTTTCTTT.

This chain uses TRBV5-1 with TRBJ2-5, with 8 bases aligning to TRBD2. Germline CDR1 is SGHRS and CDR2 is YFSETQ. CDR3 size: 16 residues. V was clipped by 4 bases and J by 5 bases; unmatched bases: 13. The chain's CDR3 is CASSILLSGGLETQYF. The CDR3 DNA is TGCGCCAGCAGCATACTACTGAGCGGGGGACTGGAGACCCAGTACTTC.

As DNA, the CDR3 is TGTGCCAGCAGTTTCTCGGGACAGATTAATTCACCCCTCCACTTT. Its protein product is CASSFSGQINSPLHF. V gene TRBV27 combines with J gene TRBJ1-6, with 7 bases matching TRBD1. Germline CDR1 and CDR2: MNHEY and SMNVEV (reference sequence). CDR3 length: 15 amino acids. Trimming cost V 3 bases and J 6 bases; bases outside gene matches: 5.

The chain is built from TRBV20-1 and TRBJ1-1; TRBD1 might be the D (5 bases). This CDR3 has 14 residues. CDR1 and CDR2 from the germline V gene are DFQATT and SNEGSKA (reference sequence). Trimming took off 4 bases at V and 9 bases at J, with 21 bases between the two ends. The CDR3 DNA reads as TGCAGTGCTAAGCAGGCAGGGAGTCGTACTAAAGCTTTCTTT. Protein: CSAKQAGSRTKAFF.

This clonotype was counted a few times. The rearrangement links TRBV28 to TRBJ2-5; the D call may be TRBD1 or TRBD2 (5 bases each). TRBJ2-1 explains the end of the DNA better; the J call may be wrong. Germline CDR1 is MDHEN and CDR2 is SYDVKM. The CDR3 length is 12 residues. The CDR3 bases are TGTGCCAGCCGGAGAGGGGACGGTGAGCAGTTCTTC. Translating it yields CASRRGDGEQFF.

V gene TRBV4-1 combines with J gene TRBJ2-7; D is possibly TRBD1 (6 bases). The CDR3 runs to 14 residues. V lost 4 bases and J lost 1, with 11 bases in between. Germline CDR1 reads MGHRA; CDR2 reads YSYEKL. CDR3 amino acids: CASSPRDISYEQYF. CDR3 nucleotides: TGCGCCAGCAGCCCTCGGGACATATCCTACGAGCAGTACTTC.

The table lists this clonotype with a few counts. The chain uses TRBV7-9 and TRBJ2-1, with 9 nucleotides matching TRBD2. The V gene's germline CDR1 is SEHNR and CDR2 FQNEAQ (reference sequence). V trimming: 6 bases; J trimming: 2 bases; junction bases outside the gene matches: 8. The CDR3 runs 16 residues. The CDR3 nucleotides are TGTGCCAGCAGTCAAGGACTAGCGAATCCCTACAATGAGCAGTTCTTC. Amino acids: CASSQGLANPYNEQFF.

As DNA, the CDR3 is TGTGCCAGCAGCTTAGGCCCGGCGGGACTAGAGACCCAGTACTTC. Amino acid sequence: CASSLGPAGLETQYF. This chain uses TRBV7-9 with TRBJ2-1; D possibly corresponds to TRBD2 (6 bases). The J call is doubtful: the DNA matches TRBJ2-5 better. The CDR3 sequence is 15 residues long. Germline loops: CDR1 SEHNR, CDR2 FQNEAQ (reference sequence).

In this sample, this clonotype turned up a few times. The chain links TRBV11-2 to TRBJ2-1; D unresolved. Near its end, the DNA agrees better with TRBJ2-7, so the J call may be wrong. The CDR3 loop spans 16 amino acids. CDR1 is SGHAT, CDR2 FQNNGV, per germline. The CDR3 region is CASSLTMGFVPYEQYF. CDR3 DNA: TGTGCCAGCAGCTTAACGATGGGGTTTGTCCCCTACGAGCAGTACTTC.

This clonotype was recorded many times. The V and J genes are TRBV7-6 and TRBJ1-4; 11 bases match TRBD1. There are 14 residues in the CDR3. Per germline, CDR1 SGHVS and CDR2 FNYEAQ. The V and J ends lost 5 bases and 8 bases, in that order; junction bases with no gene match: 4. The CDR3 region is CASSMDRGREKLFF. CDR3 in DNA: TGTGCCAGCAGCATGGACAGGGGGCGGGAAAAACTGTTTTTT.

In this sample, this clonotype turned up a few times. The chain is built from TRBV25-1 and TRBJ2-7, with 7 bases aligning to TRBD1. This CDR3 has 15 amino acids. Germline loops: CDR1 MGHDK, CDR2 SYGVNS. The V segment lost 4 bases and the J segment 0 bases; nucleotides outside the gene matches: 6. CDR3 protein: CASSGFGQVSYEQYF. CDR3 in DNA: TGTGCCAGCAGTGGCTTTGGACAGGTCTCCTACGAGCAGTACTTC.

This sequence joins TRBV27 and TRBJ2-5, with a weak D call TRBD1 (6 bases). The end of the DNA fits TRBJ2-7 better, so the J call may be wrong. The CDR3 covers 15 residues. From germline, CDR1 is MNHEY and CDR2 SMNVEV (reference sequence). This CDR3 reads CASSFVRAGEYEQYF. DNA for the CDR3: TGTGCCAGCAGTTTTGTCAGGGCAGGGGAGTACGAGCAGTACTTC.